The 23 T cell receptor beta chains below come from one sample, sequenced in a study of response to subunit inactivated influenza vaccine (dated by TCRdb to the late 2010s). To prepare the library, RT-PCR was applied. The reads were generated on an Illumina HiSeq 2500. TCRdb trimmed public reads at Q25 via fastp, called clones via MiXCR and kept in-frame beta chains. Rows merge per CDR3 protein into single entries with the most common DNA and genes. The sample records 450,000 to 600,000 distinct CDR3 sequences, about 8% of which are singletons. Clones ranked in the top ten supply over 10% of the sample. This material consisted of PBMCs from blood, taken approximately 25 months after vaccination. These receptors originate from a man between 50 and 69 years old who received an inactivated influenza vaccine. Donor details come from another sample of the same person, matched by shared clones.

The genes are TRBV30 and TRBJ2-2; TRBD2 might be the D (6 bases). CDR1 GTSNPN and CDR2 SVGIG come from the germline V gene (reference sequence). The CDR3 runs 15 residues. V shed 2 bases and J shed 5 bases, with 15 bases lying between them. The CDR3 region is CAWSYTGLRTGELFF. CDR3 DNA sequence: TGTGCCTGGAGTTACACGGGACTGAGAACCGGGGAGCTGTTTTTT.

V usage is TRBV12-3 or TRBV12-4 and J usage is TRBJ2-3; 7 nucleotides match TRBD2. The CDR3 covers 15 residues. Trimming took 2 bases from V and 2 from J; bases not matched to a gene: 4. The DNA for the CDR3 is TGTGCCAGCAGTTTACGGGGGACTACCACAGATACGCAGTATTTT. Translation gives CASSLRGTTTDTQYF.

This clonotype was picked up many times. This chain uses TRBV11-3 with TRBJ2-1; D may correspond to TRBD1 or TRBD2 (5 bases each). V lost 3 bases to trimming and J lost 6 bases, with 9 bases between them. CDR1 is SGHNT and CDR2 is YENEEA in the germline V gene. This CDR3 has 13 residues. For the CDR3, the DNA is TGTGCCAGCAGCTTTCGAGGGGTCAATGAGCAGTTCTTC. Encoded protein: CASSFRGVNEQFF.

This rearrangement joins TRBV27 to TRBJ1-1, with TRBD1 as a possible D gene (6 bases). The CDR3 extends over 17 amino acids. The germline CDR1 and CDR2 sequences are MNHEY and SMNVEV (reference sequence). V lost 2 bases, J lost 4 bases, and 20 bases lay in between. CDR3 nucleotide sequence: TGTGCCAGCAGTTTAAGGGCAATACAGGGTCGATCCACTGAAGCTTTCTTT. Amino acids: CASSLRAIQGRSTEAFF.

This CDR3 is CASFRQGSTDTQYF. The CDR3 coding sequence is TGTGCCAGCTTTAGACAGGGGTCAACAGATACGCAGTATTTT. This rearrangement joins TRBV18 to TRBJ2-3; 8 nucleotides align to TRBD1. The V gene's germline CDR1 is KGHSH and CDR2 LQKENI. Unmatched junction bases numbered 6, after V lost 7 bases and J lost 3 bases. The CDR3 is 14 residues long. The variable domain in full, with the rest retrieved from reference TRBV18 and TRBJ2-3, is NAGVMQNPRHLVRRRGQEARLRCSPMKGHSHVYWYRQLPEEGLKFMVYLQKENIIDESGMPKERFSAEFPKEGPSILRIQQVVRGDSAAYFCASFRQGSTDTQYFGPGTRLTVL.

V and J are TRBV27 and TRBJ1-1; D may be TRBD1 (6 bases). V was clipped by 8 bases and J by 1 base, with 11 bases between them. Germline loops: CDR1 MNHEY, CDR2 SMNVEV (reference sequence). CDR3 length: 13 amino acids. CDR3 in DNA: TGTGCCAGCCAAGTGGGGGCGAACACTGAAGCTTTCTTT. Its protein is CASQVGANTEAFF.

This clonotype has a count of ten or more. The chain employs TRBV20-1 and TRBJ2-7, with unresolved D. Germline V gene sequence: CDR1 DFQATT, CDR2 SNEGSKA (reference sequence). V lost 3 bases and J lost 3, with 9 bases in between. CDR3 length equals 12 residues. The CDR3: CSASRTVYEQYF. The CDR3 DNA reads TGCAGTGCTAGCAGGACGGTCTACGAGCAGTACTTC.

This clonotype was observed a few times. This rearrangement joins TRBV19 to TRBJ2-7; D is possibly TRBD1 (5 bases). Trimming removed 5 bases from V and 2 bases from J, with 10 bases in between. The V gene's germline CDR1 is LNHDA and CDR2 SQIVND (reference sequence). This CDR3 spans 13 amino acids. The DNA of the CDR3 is TGTGCCAGTAGTTCACAGGAAACCTACGAGCAGTACTTC. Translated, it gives CASSSQETYEQYF.

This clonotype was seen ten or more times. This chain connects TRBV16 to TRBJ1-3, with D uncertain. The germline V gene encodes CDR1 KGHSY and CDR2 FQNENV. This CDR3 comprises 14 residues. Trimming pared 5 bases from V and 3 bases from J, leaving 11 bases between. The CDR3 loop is CASSSPELGNTIYF. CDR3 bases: TGTGCCAGCAGCTCCCCGGAACTTGGAAACACCATATATTTT.

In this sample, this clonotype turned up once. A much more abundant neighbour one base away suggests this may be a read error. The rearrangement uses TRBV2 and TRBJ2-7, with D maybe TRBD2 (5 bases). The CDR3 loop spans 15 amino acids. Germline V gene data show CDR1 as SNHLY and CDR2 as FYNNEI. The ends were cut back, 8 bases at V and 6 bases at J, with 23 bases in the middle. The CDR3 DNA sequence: TGTGCCAGCGCTCTCTGGGCCAACCGGGATAGCGAGCAGTACTTC. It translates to CASALWANRDSEQYF.

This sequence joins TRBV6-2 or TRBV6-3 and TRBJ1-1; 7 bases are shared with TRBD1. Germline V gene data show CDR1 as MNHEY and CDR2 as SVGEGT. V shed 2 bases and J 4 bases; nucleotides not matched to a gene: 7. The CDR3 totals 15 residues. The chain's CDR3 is CASSYSEQGSTEAFF. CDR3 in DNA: TGTGCCAGCAGTTACAGTGAACAGGGGAGCACTGAAGCTTTCTTT.

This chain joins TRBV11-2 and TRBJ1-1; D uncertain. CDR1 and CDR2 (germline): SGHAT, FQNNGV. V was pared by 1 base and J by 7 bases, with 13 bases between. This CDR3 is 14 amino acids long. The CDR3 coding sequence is TGTGCCAGCAGCTTAGCGGACCTACAGAGTGAAGCTTTCTTT. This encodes CASSLADLQSEAFF.

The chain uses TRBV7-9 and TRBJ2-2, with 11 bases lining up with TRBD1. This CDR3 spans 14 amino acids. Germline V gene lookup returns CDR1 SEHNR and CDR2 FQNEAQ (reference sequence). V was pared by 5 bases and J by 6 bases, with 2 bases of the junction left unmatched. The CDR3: CASSKGQGAGELFF. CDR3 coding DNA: TGTGCCAGCAGCAAGGGACAGGGGGCCGGGGAGCTGTTTTTT.

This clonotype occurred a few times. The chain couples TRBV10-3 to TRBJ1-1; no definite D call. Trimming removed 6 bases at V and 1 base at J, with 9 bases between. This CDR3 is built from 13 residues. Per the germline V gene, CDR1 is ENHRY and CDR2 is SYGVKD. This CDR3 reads CAISPEGNTEAFF. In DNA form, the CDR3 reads TGTGCCATCAGCCCCGAGGGGAACACTGAAGCTTTCTTT.

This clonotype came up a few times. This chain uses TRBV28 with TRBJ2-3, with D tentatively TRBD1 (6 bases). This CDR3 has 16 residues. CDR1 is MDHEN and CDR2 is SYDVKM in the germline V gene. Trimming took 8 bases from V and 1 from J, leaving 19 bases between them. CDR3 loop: CASEPSTRQGTDTQYF. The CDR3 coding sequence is TGTGCCAGCGAGCCATCAACGAGACAGGGCACAGATACGCAGTATTTT.

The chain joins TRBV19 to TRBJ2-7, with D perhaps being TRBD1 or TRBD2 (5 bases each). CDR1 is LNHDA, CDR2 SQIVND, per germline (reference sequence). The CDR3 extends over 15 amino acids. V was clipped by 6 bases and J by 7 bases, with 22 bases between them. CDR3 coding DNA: TGTGCCAGTAGGCACCGGGACGGTCCCCCGGGGGAGCAGTACTTC. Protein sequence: CASRHRDGPPGEQYF.

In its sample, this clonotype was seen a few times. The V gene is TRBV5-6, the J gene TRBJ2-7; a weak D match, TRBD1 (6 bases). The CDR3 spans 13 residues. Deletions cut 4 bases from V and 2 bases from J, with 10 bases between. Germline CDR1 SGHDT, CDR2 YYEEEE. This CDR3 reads CASSPYRAYEQYF. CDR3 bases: TGTGCCAGCAGCCCTTACAGGGCCTACGAGCAGTACTTC.

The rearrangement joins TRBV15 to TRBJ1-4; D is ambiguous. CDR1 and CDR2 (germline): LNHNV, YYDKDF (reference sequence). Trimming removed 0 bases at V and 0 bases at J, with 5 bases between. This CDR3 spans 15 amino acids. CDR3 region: CATSRDSTTNEKLFF. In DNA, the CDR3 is TGTGCCACCAGCAGAGACAGCACAACTAATGAAAAACTGTTTTTT.

The CDR3 DNA is TGTGCCAGCAGCCCGGGACAGCTTACCTCCTACGAGCAGTACTTC. Translation gives CASSPGQLTSYEQYF. The gene calls are TRBV11-2 and TRBJ2-7; 7 bases align to TRBD1. The CDR3 runs to 15 residues. Unmatched junction bases numbered 7, after V lost 5 bases and J lost 0 bases. From germline, CDR1 is SGHAT and CDR2 FQNNGV.

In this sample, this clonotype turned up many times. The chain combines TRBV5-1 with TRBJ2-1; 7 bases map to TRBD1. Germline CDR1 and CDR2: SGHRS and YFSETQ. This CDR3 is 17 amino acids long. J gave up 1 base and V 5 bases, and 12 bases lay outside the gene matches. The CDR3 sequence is CASSRPRQGISYNEQFF. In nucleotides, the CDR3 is TGCGCCAGCAGTCGCCCCCGACAGGGTATTTCCTACAATGAGCAGTTCTTC.

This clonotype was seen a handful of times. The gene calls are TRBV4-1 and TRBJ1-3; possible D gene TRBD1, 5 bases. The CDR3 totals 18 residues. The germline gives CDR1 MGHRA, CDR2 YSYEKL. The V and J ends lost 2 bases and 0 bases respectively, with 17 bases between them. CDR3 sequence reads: CASSQSRMTQGSGNTIYF. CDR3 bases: TGCGCCAGCAGCCAATCTCGAATGACCCAGGGCTCTGGAAACACCATATATTTT.

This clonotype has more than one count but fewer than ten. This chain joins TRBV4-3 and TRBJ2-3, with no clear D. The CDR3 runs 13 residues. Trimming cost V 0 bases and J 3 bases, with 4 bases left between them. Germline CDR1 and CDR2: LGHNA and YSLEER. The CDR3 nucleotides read TGCGCCAGCAGCCAAGATGGGACAGATACGCAGTATTTT. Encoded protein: CASSQDGTDTQYF.

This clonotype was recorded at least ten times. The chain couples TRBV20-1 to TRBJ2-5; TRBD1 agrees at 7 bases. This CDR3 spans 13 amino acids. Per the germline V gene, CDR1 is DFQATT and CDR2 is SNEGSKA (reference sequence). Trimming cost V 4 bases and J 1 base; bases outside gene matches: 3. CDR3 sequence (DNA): TGCAGTGCTAACGACAGGGTCCAAGAGACCCAGTACTTC. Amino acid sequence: CSANDRVQETQYF.